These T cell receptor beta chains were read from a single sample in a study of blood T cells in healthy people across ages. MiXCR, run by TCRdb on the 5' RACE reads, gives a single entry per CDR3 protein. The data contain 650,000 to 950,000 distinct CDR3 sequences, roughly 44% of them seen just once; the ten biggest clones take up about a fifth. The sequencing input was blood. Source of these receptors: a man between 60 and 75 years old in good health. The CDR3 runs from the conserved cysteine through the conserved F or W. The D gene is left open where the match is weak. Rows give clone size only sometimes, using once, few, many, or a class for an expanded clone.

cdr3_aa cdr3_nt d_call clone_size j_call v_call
CAISPEGGDTEAFF TGTGCCATCAGCCCTGAGGGGGGGGACACTGAAGCTTTCTTT NA NA TRBJ1-1 TRBV10-3
CSVFGSGISNYGYTF TGCAGCGTTTTCGGCTCAGGGATTTCTAACTATGGCTACACCTTC NA few TRBJ1-2 TRBV29-1
CASSARDGLSDTQYF TGTGCCAGCAGTGCCCGGGACGGCCTTTCGGATACGCAGTATTTT NA few TRBJ2-3 TRBV12-3/TRBV12-4
CAWGTGQETQYF TGTGCCTGGGGGACAGGGCAAGAGACCCAGTACTTC TRBD1 once TRBJ2-5 TRBV30
CASSSRGGYYEQYF TGTGCCAGCAGTTCGCGGGGGGGATACTACGAGCAGTACTTC TRBD2 many TRBJ2-7 TRBV27
CACSKVLATLYEQYF TGTGCCTGCAGTAAAGTACTGGCCACTCTCTACGAGCAGTACTTC NA NA TRBJ2-7 TRBV28
CASSHRGDYEQYF TGTGCCAGCAGCCACAGGGGAGACTACGAGCAGTACTTC TRBD1 NA TRBJ2-7 TRBV7-2
CASSYGDSTDTQYF TGCGCCAGCAGCTACGGAGATAGCACAGATACGCAGTATTTT NA NA TRBJ2-3 TRBV5-1
CASSQGRAQPQHF TGTGCCAGCAGTCAGGGCAGGGCTCAGCCCCAGCATTTT NA few TRBJ1-5 TRBV12-3/TRBV12-4
CASSLIPPRDRDSGANVLTF TGTGCCAGCAGTTTAATCCCCCCCCGAGACAGGGACAGTGGGGCCAACGTCCTGACTTTC TRBD1 NA TRBJ2-6 TRBV27
CASSPRQASKNIQYF TGTGCCAGCAGTCCCAGACAGGCGTCCAAAAACATTCAGTACTTC NA few TRBJ2-4 TRBV6-6
CSAWDRETQYF TGCAGTGCTTGGGACAGGGAGACCCAGTACTTC TRBD1 NA TRBJ2-5 TRBV20-1
CAWSGVGGTFNEQFF TGTGCCTGGAGTGGAGTTGGGGGAACGTTCAATGAGCAGTTCTTC NA NA TRBJ2-1 TRBV30
CASSFDRGMDTQYF TGTGCCAGCAGCTTCGACAGGGGTATGGATACGCAGTATTTT TRBD1 NA TRBJ2-3 TRBV5-5
CSASGASGGLNEQFF TGCAGTGCTAGCGGGGCGAGCGGGGGGCTCAATGAGCAGTTCTTC TRBD2 few TRBJ2-1 TRBV20-1
CASSLGQDPGGYTF TGTGCCAGCAGTTTAGGACAGGACCCTGGGGGCTACACCTTC NA NA TRBJ1-2 TRBV12-3/TRBV12-4
CASSLVPSGGAVETQYF TGTGCCAGCAGCTTAGTGCCTAGCGGGGGGGCCGTTGAGACCCAGTACTTC TRBD2 few TRBJ2-5 TRBV7-2
CASSLEGAHPNIQYF TGTGCCAGCAGCTTGGAGGGGGCCCATCCGAACATTCAGTACTTC TRBD1 NA TRBJ2-4 TRBV5-6
CASSSTSGGADTQYF TGCGCCAGCAGCTCGACTAGCGGGGGGGCAGATACGCAGTATTTT TRBD2 NA TRBJ2-3 TRBV5-1
CASSLAPGQGRSNQHF TGTGCCAGCAGCTTAGCACCGGGACAGGGTAGATCGAACCAGCATTTT TRBD1 few TRBJ1-5 TRBV7-2
CASSYSAGGAGTQYF TGTGCCAGCAGTTACTCCGCCGGGGGCGCGGGGACCCAGTACTTC NA few TRBJ2-5 TRBV6-6
CASSSGVAGINEQFF TGCGCCAGCAGCTCCGGGGTAGCGGGGATCAATGAGCAGTTCTTC TRBD2 few TRBJ2-1 TRBV5-1
CASSQGSVGHRAGELFF TGCGCCAGCAGCCAAGGGAGTGTGGGACATCGCGCCGGGGAGCTGTTTTTT NA few TRBJ2-2 TRBV4-1
CASSLNQGARETQYF TGTGCCAGCAGCCTGAATCAGGGGGCGCGAGAGACCCAGTACTTC TRBD1 NA TRBJ2-5 TRBV14
CASSSGTENTEAFF TGTGCCAGCAGTTCCGGGACAGAGAACACTGAAGCTTTCTTT TRBD1 NA TRBJ1-1 TRBV7-3
CASSPSVRGQNIQYF TGTGCCAGCAGCCCCAGTGTCAGGGGGCAAAACATTCAGTACTTC TRBD1 NA TRBJ2-4 TRBV11-3
CASSPRGSPYGYTF TGTGCCAGCAGCCCTAGGGGCAGTCCTTATGGCTACACCTTC NA NA TRBJ1-2 TRBV11-2
CASSSRLAEGINEQFF TGTGCCAGCAGTTCCCGACTTGCAGAAGGGATCAATGAGCAGTTCTTC NA many TRBJ2-1 TRBV28
CARSLTVLAGAKGTDTQYF TGCGCCCGCAGCTTGACAGTGTTAGCGGGGGCAAAAGGGACAGATACGCAGTATTTT TRBD2 NA TRBJ2-3 TRBV5-1
CASSLTGGGHNSPLHF TGTGCCAGCAGCTTAACCGGGGGGGGCCATAATTCACCCCTCCACTTT NA few TRBJ1-6 TRBV7-3
CASSLVLAPSYEQYF TGTGCCAGCAGCTTAGTATTAGCGCCATCCTACGAGCAGTACTTC NA few TRBJ2-7 TRBV11-2
CSARVGASSNQPQHF TGCAGTGCTAGGGTCGGAGCCTCTAGCAATCAGCCCCAGCATTTT NA NA TRBJ1-5 TRBV20-1
CASSQDMHEQYF TGCGCCAGCAGCCAAGACATGCACGAGCAGTACTTC NA NA TRBJ2-7 TRBV4-1
CASWIGSYNSPLHF TGTGCCAGCTGGATCGGGTCCTATAATTCACCCCTCCACTTT NA once TRBJ1-6 TRBV28
CASGRQVTDTQYF TGTGCCAGCGGGAGACAGGTCACAGATACGCAGTATTTT NA NA TRBJ2-3 TRBV12-3/TRBV12-4
CASSQETKGGKNIQYF TGCGCCAGCAGCCAGGAGACGAAGGGCGGCAAAAACATTCAGTACTTC NA few TRBJ2-4 TRBV4-3
CASSQDSASSYEQYF TGTGCCAGCAGCCAAGATTCGGCTTCCTCCTACGAGCAGTACTTC NA NA TRBJ2-7 TRBV3-1
CASSQDMRSYEQYF TGTGCCAGCAGCCAAGATATGAGGTCCTACGAGCAGTACTTC NA NA TRBJ2-7 TRBV3-1
CASRPGQLNSPLHF TGTGCCAGCAGACCGGGACAGCTCAATTCACCCCTCCACTTT TRBD1 NA TRBJ1-6 TRBV7-2
CASSVTGFYEQYF TGTGCCAGCAGTGTAACAGGATTCTACGAGCAGTACTTC NA NA TRBJ2-7 TRBV28
CSASWEGLYEQYF TGCAGTGCTAGTTGGGAGGGACTCTACGAGCAGTACTTC TRBD2 NA TRBJ2-7 TRBV20-1
CASSLAGPGSYEQYF TGTGCCAGCAGTTTAGCGGGGCCGGGCTCCTACGAGCAGTACTTC NA NA TRBJ2-7 TRBV12-3/TRBV12-4
CASSPQGAQGAPYNEQFF TGTGCCAGCAGCCCCCAAGGGGCTCAAGGGGCCCCTTACAATGAGCAGTTCTTC NA NA TRBJ2-1 TRBV7-3
CASSGPGTGSYNEQFF TGTGCCAGCAGCGGACCCGGGACAGGCTCCTACAATGAGCAGTTCTTC TRBD1 few TRBJ2-1 TRBV9
CASSPGGGRNEKLFF TGTGCCAGCAGTCCCGGGGGAGGGCGGAATGAAAAACTGTTTTTT NA few TRBJ1-4 TRBV27
CAWSGESGTTKETQYF TGTGCCTGGAGTGGTGAATCCGGGACTACTAAAGAGACCCAGTACTTC TRBD2 NA TRBJ2-5 TRBV30
CASSQEFGVPFYGYTF TGTGCCAGCAGCCAAGAGTTCGGGGTCCCCTTTTATGGCTACACCTTC NA few TRBJ1-2 TRBV14
CASIRNRASYEQYF TGTGCCAGCATTAGGAACAGGGCCTCATACGAGCAGTACTTC NA NA TRBJ2-7 TRBV2
CATSSEGTSGGAYEQYF TGTGCCACCAGCAGTGAAGGGACTAGCGGGGGGGCTTATGAGCAGTACTTC TRBD2 NA TRBJ2-7 TRBV15
CASSSALAIYEQYF TGTGCCAGCAGCTCCGCATTAGCAATATACGAGCAGTACTTC NA many TRBJ2-7 TRBV11-2
CASSPAGTVKNIQYF TGTGCCAGCAGCCCCGCCGGGACGGTCAAAAACATTCAGTACTTC NA few TRBJ2-4 TRBV28
CASSPGLAAEQYF TGTGCCAGCAGCCCCGGACTAGCCGCCGAGCAGTACTTC TRBD2 NA TRBJ2-7 TRBV3-1
CASSRDSYYEQYF TGTGCCAGCAGCCGGGACTCTTACTACGAGCAGTACTTC NA few TRBJ2-7 TRBV12-3/TRBV12-4
CSARANLEQYF TGCAGCGCCCGGGCTAATCTCGAGCAGTACTTC NA many TRBJ2-7 TRBV29-1
CASSLALRAGLSYEQYF TGTGCCAGCAGCTTAGCCCTCCGGGCGGGGCTCTCCTACGAGCAGTACTTC NA many TRBJ2-7 TRBV13
CASSGGSNYGYTF TGTGCCAGCAGCGGCGGGTCTAACTATGGCTACACCTTC NA few TRBJ1-2 TRBV7-8
CASSAYTGHNSPLHF TGTGCCAGCAGTGCCTATACGGGACACAATTCACCCCTCCACTTT NA NA TRBJ1-6 TRBV25-1
CASSPGSAGTEAFF TGTGCCAGCAGCCCCGGGAGTGCGGGCACTGAAGCTTTCTTT NA NA TRBJ1-1 TRBV28
CASSPPTPRPYNEQFF TGCGCCAGCAGCCCCCCTACCCCCAGGCCCTACAATGAGCAGTTCTTC NA few TRBJ2-1 TRBV4-1
CASSLAVSGELFF TGTGCCAGCAGCTTAGCAGTCTCCGGGGAGCTGTTTTTT NA NA TRBJ2-2 TRBV11-2